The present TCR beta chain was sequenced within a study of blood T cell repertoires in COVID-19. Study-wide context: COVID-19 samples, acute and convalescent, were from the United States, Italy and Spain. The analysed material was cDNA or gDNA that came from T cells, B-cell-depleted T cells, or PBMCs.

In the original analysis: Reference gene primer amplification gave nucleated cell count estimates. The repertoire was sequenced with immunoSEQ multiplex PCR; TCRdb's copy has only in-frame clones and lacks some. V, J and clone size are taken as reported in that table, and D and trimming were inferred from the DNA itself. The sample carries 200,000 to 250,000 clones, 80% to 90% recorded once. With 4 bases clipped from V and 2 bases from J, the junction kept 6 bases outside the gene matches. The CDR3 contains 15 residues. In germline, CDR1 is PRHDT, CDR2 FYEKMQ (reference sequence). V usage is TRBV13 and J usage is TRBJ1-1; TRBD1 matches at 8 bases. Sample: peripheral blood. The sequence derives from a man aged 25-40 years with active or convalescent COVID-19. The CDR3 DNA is TGTGCCAGCAGCTCCGATGGGACAGGTAACACTGAAGCTTTCTTT. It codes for CASSSDGTGNTEAFF. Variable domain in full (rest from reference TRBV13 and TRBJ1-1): AAGVIQSPRHLIKEKRETATLKCYPIPRHDTVYWYQQGPGQDPQFLISFYEKMQSDKGSIPDRFSAQQFSDYHSELNMSSLELGDSALYFCASSSDGTGNTEAFFGQGTRLTVV.